This T cell receptor (beta chain) derives from a study of T-cell memory formation after mild COVID-19. Study-wide context: Most TCR clusters belonged to a single donor.

This clonotype occurred a few times. Its antigen is undetermined. Overall study results and limits: There was no confirmation that second-wave clones peaking on day 37 were SARS-CoV-2 specific. Pre-infection memory harbored some responding clones, suggesting cross-reactive memory joined.

CDR1 and CDR2 from the germline V gene are SGHVS and FQNEAQ. The CDR3 consists of 13 residues. V shed 4 bases and J shed 8 bases, with 11 bases lying between them. TCR alpha and TCR beta cDNA libraries with sample barcodes and UMIs came from 5'RACE using constant-segment primers. MiXCR was run by TCRdb on the 5' RACE reads, yielding one entry per CDR3 protein. The sample yields about 110,000 distinct CDR3 sequences, about a sixth seen once. The source of this sequence is an adult woman who had mild COVID-19 (a few samples of this study predate the infection). Cell type and time point are not known. What was sequenced was PBMCs or a T cell subset sorted from them (not recorded which). This chain links TRBV7-8 with TRBJ1-4, with no clear D. CDR3 in amino acids: CASSSGMFEKLFF. CDR3 DNA sequence: TGTGCCAGCAGCTCGGGGATGTTCGAAAAACTGTTTTTT.